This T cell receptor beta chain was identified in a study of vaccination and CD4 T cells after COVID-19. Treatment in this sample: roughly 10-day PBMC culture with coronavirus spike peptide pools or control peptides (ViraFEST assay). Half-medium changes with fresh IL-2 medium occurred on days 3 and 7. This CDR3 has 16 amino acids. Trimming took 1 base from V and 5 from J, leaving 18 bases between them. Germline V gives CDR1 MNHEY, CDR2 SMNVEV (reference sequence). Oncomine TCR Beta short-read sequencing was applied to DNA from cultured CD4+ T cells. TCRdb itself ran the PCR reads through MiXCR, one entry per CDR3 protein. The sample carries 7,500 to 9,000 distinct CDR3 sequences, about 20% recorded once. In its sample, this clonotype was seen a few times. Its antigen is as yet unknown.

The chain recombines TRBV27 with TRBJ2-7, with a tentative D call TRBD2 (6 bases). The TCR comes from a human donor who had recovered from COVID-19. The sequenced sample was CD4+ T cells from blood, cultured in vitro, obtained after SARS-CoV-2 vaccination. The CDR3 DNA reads TGTGCCAGCAGTTTATTGGCGGGAATTAGCTTAAACGAGCAGTACTTC. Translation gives CASSLLAGISLNEQYF.